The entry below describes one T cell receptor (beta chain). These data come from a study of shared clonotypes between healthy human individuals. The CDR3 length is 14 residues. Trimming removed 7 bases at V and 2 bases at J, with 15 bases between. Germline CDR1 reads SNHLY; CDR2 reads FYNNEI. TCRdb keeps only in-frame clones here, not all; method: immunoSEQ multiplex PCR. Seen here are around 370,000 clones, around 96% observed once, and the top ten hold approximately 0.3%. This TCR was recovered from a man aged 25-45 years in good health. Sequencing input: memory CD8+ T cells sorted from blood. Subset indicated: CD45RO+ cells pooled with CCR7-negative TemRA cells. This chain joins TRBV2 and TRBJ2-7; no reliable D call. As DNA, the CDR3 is TGTGCCAGCACTTTGACCGGGTTCCCCTACGAGCAGTACTTC. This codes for CASTLTGFPYEQYF.